A single sample is the source of the 10 T cell receptor beta chains below, sequenced in a study of tumor-infiltrating lymphocytes in primary liver carcinoma. The authors made TCR beta cDNA from around 500 ng total RNA with a constant-region primer. Researchers made the TCR beta libraries by running three nested multiplex PCR rounds with slightly modified ARM-PCR. TRBV1-TRBV30 forward primers paired with a C-beta reverse primer drove the first two PCR rounds, about 10 cycles each. TCRdb fed the multiplex PCR reads into MiXCR, producing one record per CDR3 protein. The repertoire includes some 320,000 distinct CDR3 sequences, 65% of them detected once, and 9% sits in the top ten. Out of unsorted whole blood came the blood RNA, and germline DNA was extracted as well. The sequencing sample was made of peripheral blood. Source of these receptors: a man between 35 and 55 years old with primary liver carcinoma and hepatitis B virus infection.

Worth noting for this clonotype: A much larger clonotype is one base distant, so this may be a read error. This chain connects TRBV10-3 to TRBJ2-7, with D possibly matching TRBD2 (6 bases). The CDR3 length is 15 residues. V lost 0 bases, J lost 0 bases, and 9 bases lay in between. CDR1 and CDR2 from the germline V gene are ENHRY and SYGVKD. The CDR3 coding sequence is TGTGCCATCAGTGAGTCAACGGGAGTCTCCTACGAGCAGTACTTC. It yields the protein CAISESTGVSYEQYF.

The chain links TRBV11-2 to TRBJ2-6; no reliable D call. CDR3 length: 15 amino acids. V was pared by 10 bases and J by 0 bases, with 13 bases between. CDR1 is SGHAT, CDR2 FQNNGV, per germline. The CDR3, as DNA: TGTGCCATCCAGAGGCCGCACTCTGGGGCCAACGTCCTGACTTTC. Its protein product is CAIQRPHSGANVLTF. Looking up the rest from reference TRBV11-2 and TRBJ2-6 gives the full variable domain: EAGVAQSPRYKIIEKRQSVAFWCNPISGHATLYWYQQILGQGPKLLIQFQNNGVVDDSQLPKDRFSAERLKGVDSTLKIQPAKLEDSAVYLCAIQRPHSGANVLTFGAGSRLTVL.

A note on this clonotype: The CDR3 does not close with the conserved phenylalanine or tryptophan, likely indicating a read error. In nucleotides, the CDR3 is TGTGCCAGCAGCGCTACAGTGGGGGGGAACTATGACTACACCATC. Translation gives CASSATVGGNYDYTI. The chain is built from TRBV5-4 and TRBJ1-2; TRBD1 might be the D (5 bases). The length of the CDR3 is 15 residues. CDR1 is SGHNT, CDR2 YYREEE, per germline (reference sequence).

A remark on this clonotype: Possible read error: a much larger clone is one base away. The gene calls are TRBV30 and TRBJ1-1, with a tentative D call TRBD1 (6 bases). CDR1 and CDR2 (germline): GTSNPN, SVGIG (reference sequence). This CDR3 region has 13 residues. CDR3 coding DNA: TGTGCCTGGAGTGCATCTTGGGACACTGAAGCTCTCTTT. Translation gives CAWSASWDTEALF.

As to this clonotype: The final CDR3 position lacks the conserved phenylalanine or tryptophan, pointing to a likely read error. The chain joins TRBV30 to TRBJ2-5; weak D call: TRBD2 (6 bases). Germline V gene sequence: CDR1 GTSNPN, CDR2 SVGIG (reference sequence). The germline V and J ends were trimmed by 2 bases and 1 base, with 14 bases remaining between them. This CDR3 comprises 15 residues. Here the CDR3 DNA reads TGTGCCTGGAGTTCCGGTGGAGGGCCCCAAGAGACCCAGTACCTC. This codes for CAWSSGGGPQETQYL.

Only one count was recorded for this clonotype. This CDR3 fails to terminate in the conserved phenylalanine or tryptophan, so it likely reflects a read error. This sequence joins TRBV4-2 and TRBJ2-2; 8 nucleotides agree with TRBD2. The CDR3 sequence is 17 residues long. CDR1 is LGHNA, CDR2 YNFKEQ, per germline. The trim removed 4 bases at V and 6 bases at J, leaving 13 bases unmatched. The DNA for the CDR3 is TGTGCCAGCAGCCTGGGACTAGAGGGGAGAAAGGCCGGGGAGCTGTTTCTT. Its protein product is CASSLGLEGRKAGELFL.

To note about this clonotype: It may be a read error: a sequence one base away is much more abundant. V usage is TRBV6-2 or TRBV6-3 and J usage is TRBJ2-1, with TRBD2 identical over 8 bases. Germline V CDR1 and CDR2: MNHEY, SVGEGT. With 2 bases clipped from V and 0 bases from J, the junction kept 9 bases outside the gene matches. CDR3 size: 18 residues. This CDR3 reads CASSYGSGNPRSYNEQFF. In DNA, the CDR3 is TGTGCCAGCAGTTACGGTAGCGGGAATCCCCGCTCCTACAATGAGCAGTTCTTC.

About this clonotype itself: Relative to the germline gene, one junction end is altered; a read error may explain this. V usage is TRBV6-6 and J usage is TRBJ1-2; D possibly corresponds to TRBD1 (5 bases). Germline V lookup: CDR1 MNHNY, CDR2 SVGAGI (reference sequence). This CDR3 has 15 amino acids. CDR3 nucleotide sequence: TGTGCCAGTACCGAGCGGGACCGCTCTAACAATGGCTACACCTTC. It translates to CASTERDRSNNGYTF.

On this clonotype itself: This clone may be a read error of a much larger clone one base away. The rearrangement links TRBV4-3 to TRBJ2-2; no firm D call. Trimming pared 1 base from V and 4 bases from J, leaving 13 bases between. The germline gives CDR1 LGHNA, CDR2 YSLEER. The CDR3 runs to 16 residues. The DNA for the CDR3 is TGCGCCAGCAGCCAAGGCGACCTATTCAGCACCGGGGAGCTGTTTTTT. The encoded protein is CASSQGDLFSTGELFF.

The sample holds one count of this clonotype. The CDR3 carries no conserved terminal phenylalanine or tryptophan, so it likely arises from a read error. The rearrangement links TRBV5-1 to TRBJ2-5; D not resolved. The V gene lost 5 bases and the J gene lost 1 base, with 3 bases spanning the gap. The CDR3 contains 11 residues. In germline, CDR1 is SGHRS, CDR2 YFSETQ. The CDR3 DNA reads as TGCGCCAGCAGGTTCCAAGAGACCCAGTACCTC. Protein product: CASRFQETQYL.